This T cell receptor (beta chain) derives from a study of T cell responses to AZD1222 COVID-19 vaccine. Points from the study as a whole: Females outnumbered males among donors, who were mostly white British; clonal diversity was possibly underestimated.

This CDR3 is built from 14 residues. Trimming took off 8 bases at V and 0 bases at J, with 13 bases between the two ends. Germline assignment: CDR1 MNHEY and CDR2 SVGAGI. In the case of this clone: Its antigen is still unknown.

Data came from immunoSEQ multiplex PCR; TCRdb stores just in-frame clones and leaves some out. The sample lists 120,000 to 150,000 clones, 88% occurring once. The source material was peripheral blood, sampled on day 0 of AZD1222 vaccination. This sequence was found in an adult in good health. This rearrangement joins TRBV6-5 to TRBJ1-1; D gene unclear. The CDR3 DNA reads as TGTGCCAGCGGAAGGGTGTTAGTGAACACTGAAGCTTTCTTT. It is translated as CASGRVLVNTEAFF.